The T cell receptor (beta chain) described here comes from a study of glioma-infiltrating T cells. This clonotype was counted between two and nine times. The target antigen is unknown. Per the germline V gene, CDR1 is MNHEY and CDR2 is SMNVEV (reference sequence). V lost 6 bases, J lost 1 base, and 6 bases stayed unmatched. The CDR3 contains 14 residues. General study findings and limits: Gliomas, especially low-grade, showed above-expected tissue-blood divergence; non-neoplastic patients showed below. Only very few CDR3 sequences appeared in both tissue and blood.

Amplification of TCR alpha and beta CDR3 regions from RNA used iRepertoire nested multiplex PCR. For one-step reverse transcription and amplification, roughly 100-400 ng of tissue mRNA or PBMC total RNA was used. TCRdb itself ran the multiplex PCR reads through MiXCR, one entry per CDR3 protein. The data contain about 140,000 distinct CDR3 sequences, approximately 39% of them singletons. The chain employs TRBV27 and TRBJ2-7; 7 bases align to TRBD1. The origin of this receptor is a human donor with low-grade glioma or glioblastoma, undergoing nonglioma brain surgery, or in good health (not recorded which). The sequenced sample consisted of glioma tissue, nonneoplastic brain tissue, or PBMCs (not recorded which). The CDR3 loop is CASRVGGSSYEQYF. The CDR3 DNA sequence: TGTGCCAGCAGAGTAGGGGGCTCGTCCTACGAGCAGTACTTC.